One and the same sample provided the 29 T cell receptor beta chains below, sequenced in a study of cytomegalovirus exposure and HLA in healthy donors. Generated by immunoSEQ multiplex PCR, the TCRdb table keeps only in-frame clones and is missing some. The sample has roughly 280,000 clones; 80% to 90% are singletons. The sample consisted of PBMCs. These receptors were obtained from a woman aged 18-30 years in good health and CMV-seronegative.

In its sample, this clone was seen a few times. V and J are TRBV25-1 and TRBJ1-5, with 8 positions matching TRBD1. V was clipped by 11 bases and J by 8 bases; unmatched bases: 14. Per the germline V gene, CDR1 is MGHDK and CDR2 is SYGVNS. The CDR3 length is 14 residues. The CDR3 bases are TGTGCCGAGCTACAGGACAGGGTGTTGAAGCCCCAGCATTTT. It codes for CAELQDRVLKPQHF.

At least ten counts were recorded for this clone. The J gene is TRBJ1-6, the V gene TRBV4-1; TRBD1 matches 8 bases. This CDR3 comprises 15 residues. The ends lost 4 bases at V and 9 bases at J; junction bases unmatched: 8. Looked up from germline, CDR1 is MGHRA and CDR2 is YSYEKL. The CDR3: CASSPIQGAGSPLHF. CDR3 coding DNA: TGCGCCAGCAGCCCCATCCAGGGGGCCGGTTCACCCCTCCACTTT.

This clone was observed a few times. The V call is TRBV5-6, the J call TRBJ1-1; TRBD1 matches at 7 bases. CDR1 SGHDT and CDR2 YYEEEE come from the germline V gene. Unmatched junction bases numbered 3, after V lost 0 bases and J lost 1 base. The CDR3 is 15 amino acids. The DNA for the CDR3 is TGTGCCAGCAGCTTGGGATGGACAGGGAACACTGAAGCTTTCTTT. This gives the protein CASSLGWTGNTEAFF.

The chain is built from TRBV19 and TRBJ1-5; 7 bases agree with TRBD1. Germline V gives CDR1 LNHDA, CDR2 SQIVND (reference sequence). This CDR3 spans 14 amino acids. With 7 bases clipped from V and 6 bases from J, the junction kept 9 bases outside the gene matches. The DNA for the CDR3 is TGTGCCAGTAAATTGGAGGGGGCGATTCAGCCCCAGCATTTT. Its protein is CASKLEGAIQPQHF.

The chain carries TRBV28 and TRBJ2-7; D remains unclear. Germline V gene sequence: CDR1 MDHEN, CDR2 SYDVKM. V was cut by 6 bases and J by 5 bases, with 11 bases left in between. The CDR3 is 12 amino acids. CDR3 nucleotides: TGTGCCAGCAGCCCCAATTTTGACGAGCAGTACTTC. Its protein is CASSPNFDEQYF. Full variable domain (rest looked up from reference TRBV28 and TRBJ2-7): DVKVTQSSRYLVKRTGEKVFLECVQDMDHENMFWYRQDPGLGLRLIYFSYDVKMKEKGDIPEGYSVSREKKERFSLILESASTNQTSMYLCASSPNFDEQYFGPGTRLTVT.

This clone was found once. This chain links TRBV9 with TRBJ1-5; D remains ambiguous. V was trimmed by 0 bases and J by 7 bases, leaving 14 bases between them. Germline CDR1 reads SGDLS; CDR2 reads YYNGEE. The CDR3 is 15 amino acids. The CDR3 nucleotides read TGTGCCAGCAGCGTAGTGGAAGGGTGGGAGCAGCCCCAGCATTTT. Translated: CASSVVEGWEQPQHF.

This rearrangement joins TRBV5-6 to TRBJ1-4; 7 bases align to TRBD1. This CDR3 spans 17 amino acids. The V segment lost 2 bases and the J segment 5 bases; nucleotides outside the gene matches: 12. CDR1 is SGHDT and CDR2 is YYEEEE in the germline V gene. The CDR3 nucleotides are TGTGCCAGCAGCTTCTATGTGCCGGGACAGCGAAATGAAAAACTGTTTTTT. Amino acids: CASSFYVPGQRNEKLFF. Based on the CDR3 plus reference TRBV5-6 and TRBJ1-4, the full variable domain is DAGVTQSPTHLIKTRGQQVTLRCSPKSGHDTVSWYQQALGQGPQFIFQYYEEEERQRGNFPDRFSGHQFPNYSSELNVNALLLGDSALYLCASSFYVPGQRNEKLFFGSGTQLSVL.

J is TRBJ2-5 and V is TRBV11-3, with TRBD2 matching 10 bases. Germline V CDR1 and CDR2: SGHNT, YENEEA. The CDR3 runs to 15 residues. Trimming at V came to 4 bases and at J to 5 bases, leaving 7 bases not matched to a gene. This CDR3 is CASSSIAGGRETQYF. For the CDR3, the DNA is TGTGCCAGCAGCTCTATAGCGGGGGGCCGGGAGACCCAGTACTTC.

This chain links TRBV19 with TRBJ2-7; 9 nucleotides match TRBD1. The V segment lost 1 base and the J segment 5 bases; nucleotides outside the gene matches: 3. The length of the CDR3 is 14 residues. From germline, CDR1 is LNHDA and CDR2 SQIVND (reference sequence). The DNA of the CDR3 is TGTGCCAGTAGTATAGTAGGACAGGGGAACGAGCAGTACTTC. Its protein is CASSIVGQGNEQYF.

The genes are TRBV7-2 and TRBJ2-7; 8 bases agree with TRBD1. The CDR3 loop spans 13 amino acids. Germline V gene sequence: CDR1 SGHTA, CDR2 FQGNSA. The V and J ends lost 5 bases and 7 bases, in that order; junction bases with no gene match: 7. The CDR3 sequence is CASSGQGFREQYF. The CDR3 DNA reads TGTGCCAGCAGCGGACAGGGATTTCGGGAGCAGTACTTC.

This chain connects TRBV4-1 to TRBJ2-7; D is possibly TRBD2 (6 bases). Trimming cost V 1 base and J 6 bases, with 22 bases left between them. The germline CDR1 and CDR2 sequences are MGHRA and YSYEKL. The CDR3 runs to 17 residues. The CDR3 loop is CASSQGGTVVDGGEQYF. CDR3 in DNA: TGCGCCAGCAGCCAAGGAGGGACTGTGGTCGACGGGGGCGAGCAGTACTTC.

There are a few counts of this clone. The gene calls are TRBV5-1 and TRBJ1-2, with TRBD1 as a possible D gene (6 bases). Between the trimmed V and J ends, which lost 0 bases and 4 bases, there was a span of 10 bases. The CDR3 has 14 amino acids. Per germline, CDR1 SGHRS and CDR2 YFSETQ. CDR3 nucleotides: TGCGCCAGCAGCTTGGAGGCAGGGGCCTATGGCTACACCTTC. It codes for CASSLEAGAYGYTF.

The chain recombines TRBV5-1 with TRBJ1-1; D not certain. CDR3 length equals 17 residues. Germline CDR1 reads SGHRS; CDR2 reads YFSETQ. Trimming took off 4 bases at V and 0 bases at J, with 19 bases between the two ends. The CDR3 region has the DNA TGCGCCAGCAGCCCCCCTGGTGGAGGGCCCATGAACACTGAAGCTTTCTTT. Protein: CASSPPGGGPMNTEAFF.

This chain links TRBV30 with TRBJ2-1; 12 bases are shared with TRBD2. Germline CDR1 and CDR2: GTSNPN and SVGIG (reference sequence). Germline trimming cut 1 base from V and 3 bases from J; bases unmatched to any gene: 1. The CDR3 extends over 15 amino acids. CDR3 protein: CAWSGLAGDYNEQFF. The CDR3 nucleotides are TGTGCCTGGAGTGGACTAGCGGGGGACTACAATGAGCAGTTCTTC.

This clone was observed once. V gene TRBV28 combines with J gene TRBJ2-3, with unresolved D. The length of the CDR3 is 16 residues. V gave up 3 bases and J gave up 4 bases, with 17 bases separating them. Germline loops: CDR1 MDHEN, CDR2 SYDVKM. CDR3 in amino acids: CASSFNLRISADTQYF. DNA for the CDR3: TGTGCCAGCAGTTTCAATTTGCGGATTTCGGCAGATACGCAGTATTTT. The complete variable domain, with remaining parts taken from reference TRBV28 and TRBJ2-3, reads DVKVTQSSRYLVKRTGEKVFLECVQDMDHENMFWYRQDPGLGLRLIYFSYDVKMKEKGDIPEGYSVSREKKERFSLILESASTNQTSMYLCASSFNLRISADTQYFGPGTRLTVL.

The J gene is TRBJ2-3, the V gene TRBV2, with TRBD2 matching 13 bases. The germline V gene has CDR1 SNHLY and CDR2 FYNNEI. V lost 2 bases to trimming and J lost 6 bases; unmatched junction nucleotides: 8. The length of the CDR3 is 17 residues. This CDR3 reads CASSEMGLAGLGDTQYF. CDR3 sequence (DNA): TGTGCCAGCAGTGAAATGGGACTAGCGGGATTAGGGGATACGCAGTATTTT.

The V and J genes are TRBV29-1 and TRBJ2-2; D possibly corresponds to TRBD1 (5 bases). The V gene lost 7 bases and the J gene lost 8 bases, with 17 bases spanning the gap. The germline V gene encodes CDR1 SQVTM and CDR2 ANQGSEA. The CDR3 consists of 13 residues. Written as DNA, the CDR3 is TGCAGCGGATTAAGGACATCGGCTGGGGAGCTGTTTTTT. Its translation: CSGLRTSAGELFF.

J is TRBJ1-2 and V is TRBV5-6, with 7 bases matching TRBD1. The CDR3 spans 14 residues. Germline assignment: CDR1 SGHDT and CDR2 YYEEEE. V trimming: 4 bases; J trimming: 1 base; junction bases outside the gene matches: 4. CDR3 bases: TGTGCCAGCAGCCCGGGGACAGTTAACTATGGCTACACCTTC. Protein product: CASSPGTVNYGYTF.

The chain's CDR3 is CASSALWDRVGTEAFF. Here the CDR3 DNA reads TGTGCCAGCAGCGCGTTGTGGGACAGGGTGGGCACTGAAGCTTTCTTT. This chain joins TRBV7-2 and TRBJ1-1; 9 bases align to TRBD1. The CDR3 consists of 16 residues. Germline V lookup: CDR1 SGHTA, CDR2 FQGNSA. The junction had 11 bases not matched to a gene; V was cut back by 5 bases and J by 4 bases.

The gene calls are TRBV18 and TRBJ1-1; a weak D match, TRBD1 (6 bases). Germline assignment: CDR1 KGHSH and CDR2 LQKENI. The ends were cut back, 6 bases at V and 5 bases at J, with 16 bases in the middle. The CDR3 sequence is 14 residues long. CDR3 sequence reads: CASSQDSGATEAFF. The CDR3 nucleotides are TGTGCCAGCTCGCAGGACTCAGGGGCTACTGAAGCTTTCTTT.

This clone was detected only a few times. The rearrangement links TRBV6-5 to TRBJ1-3; D is undetermined. Trimming stripped 7 bases from V and 5 bases from J, with 12 bases between. CDR1 and CDR2 (germline): MNHEY, SVGAGI. CDR3 length: 13 amino acids. The CDR3 DNA sequence: TGTGCCAGCACCGCGGGAGGACGAAACACCATATATTTT. Its translation is CASTAGGRNTIYF.

This clone was detected a few times. CDR3 in DNA: TGCAGCGTCGCACGGGAGGCTGGAAACACCATATATTTT. This gives the protein CSVAREAGNTIYF. The J gene is TRBJ1-3, the V gene TRBV29-1, with D unclear. The CDR3 has 13 amino acids. V lost 6 bases, J lost 2 bases, and 11 bases lay in between. The germline CDR1 and CDR2 sequences are SQVTM and ANQGSEA.

This chain joins TRBV5-4 and TRBJ2-5; 10 nucleotides match TRBD2. J was trimmed by 2 bases and V by 5 bases; bases with no gene match: 9. Germline loops: CDR1 SGHNT, CDR2 YYREEE (reference sequence). The CDR3 sequence is 16 residues long. The DNA of the CDR3 is TGTGCCAGCAGTAAACCGGGACTAGCGTTACAAGAGACCCAGTACTTC. Amino acid sequence: CASSKPGLALQETQYF.

In this sample, this clone turned up once. J is TRBJ2-7 and V is TRBV21-1; TRBD2, as called in the table, went unchecked against the DNA. TRBV21-1 is described as a pseudogene. This CDR3 is built from 16 residues. The CDR3 nucleotides are TGTGCCAGCAGCGAAGCCCGGAGACCTCGGGTGTCCGAGCAGTACTTC. Its protein product is CASSEARRPRVSEQYF.

This clone was seen just once. The genes are TRBV2 and TRBJ1-1; the D is unclear. V was trimmed by 6 bases and J by 4 bases, leaving 21 bases between them. This CDR3 contains 16 residues. The germline gives CDR1 SNHLY, CDR2 FYNNEI. The CDR3 DNA sequence: TGTGCCAGCAGCGATAGTCCAGGCAGCCGGGGCACTGAAGCTTTCTTT. Its translation: CASSDSPGSRGTEAFF.

The chain links TRBV7-2 to TRBJ2-7; D may be TRBD2 (5 bases). Trimming shortened V by 2 bases and J by 5 bases, and 16 bases separated the two germline ends. CDR1 and CDR2 from the germline V gene are SGHTA and FQGNSA. The CDR3 has 15 amino acids. The CDR3 reads CASSLNWLAEHEQYF. DNA for the CDR3: TGTGCCAGCAGCTTAAATTGGCTAGCCGAGCACGAGCAGTACTTC.

This CDR3 is CASSRTSGGPYNEQFF. The CDR3, as DNA: TGTGCCAGCAGTCGGACTAGCGGGGGCCCCTACAATGAGCAGTTCTTC. The chain combines TRBV28 with TRBJ2-1, with 13 bases fitting TRBD2. The trim removed 5 bases at V and 2 bases at J, leaving 3 bases unmatched. Germline V gene data show CDR1 as MDHEN and CDR2 as SYDVKM. This CDR3 is built from 16 residues. Looking up the rest from reference TRBV28 and TRBJ2-1 gives the full variable domain: DVKVTQSSRYLVKRTGEKVFLECVQDMDHENMFWYRQDPGLGLRLIYFSYDVKMKEKGDIPEGYSVSREKKERFSLILESASTNQTSMYLCASSRTSGGPYNEQFFGPGTRLTVL.

The chain joins TRBV11-3 to TRBJ1-1; D possibly corresponds to TRBD1 (5 bases). CDR3 length equals 14 residues. The germline V and J ends were trimmed by 5 bases and 3 bases, with 13 bases remaining between them. The germline gives CDR1 SGHNT, CDR2 YENEEA. CDR3 sequence reads: CASSPGLGDTEAFF. In DNA, the CDR3 is TGTGCCAGCAGCCCGGGACTAGGCGACACTGAAGCTTTCTTT. The variable domain in full, completed from reference TRBV11-3 and TRBJ1-1, reads EAGVVQSPRYKIIEKKQPVAFWCNPISGHNTLYWYLQNLGQGPELLIRYENEEAVDDSQLPKDRFSAERLKGVDSTLKIQPAELGDSAVYLCASSPGLGDTEAFFGQGTRLTVV.

This clone showed up just a few times. The rearrangement joins TRBV5-6 to TRBJ2-1; 9 bases are a match to TRBD1. Trimming took 0 bases from V and 5 from J; bases not matched to a gene: 3. CDR3 length equals 15 residues. CDR1 SGHDT and CDR2 YYEEEE come from the germline V gene. The CDR3 sequence is CASSLEGTGNNEQFF. CDR3 sequence (DNA): TGTGCCAGCAGCTTGGAAGGGACAGGGAACAATGAGCAGTTCTTC.